A single T cell receptor (beta chain) is shown here with its context. These data belong to a study of blood T cell repertoires in COVID-19. Whole-study context: T cells, B-cell-depleted T cells, or PBMCs provided the cDNA or gDNA that served as material.

Only in-frame clones appear in the TCRdb table, and some are missing; sequencing was by immunoSEQ multiplex PCR. The sample lists about 190,000 clones; approximately 79% were seen once. Germline CDR1 reads SGHKS; CDR2 reads YYEKEE (reference sequence). The CDR3 loop spans 15 amino acids. With 0 bases removed from V and 2 bases from J, the gap between germline ends came to 12 bases. The rearrangement links TRBV5-5 to TRBJ2-7; D might be TRBD1 (6 bases). This clonotype originated in a man in his forties or fifties who had recovered from COVID-19. The sample taken for sequencing was peripheral blood. In nucleotides, the CDR3 is TGTGCCAGCAGCTTGGGAGGGACACAGGCCTACGAGCAGTACTTC. Translating it yields CASSLGGTQAYEQYF. The complete variable domain, with remaining parts taken from reference TRBV5-5 and TRBJ2-7, reads DAGVTQSPTHLIKTRGQQVTLRCSPISGHKSVSWYQQVLGQGPQFIFQYYEKEERGRGNFPDRFSARQFPNYSSELNVNALLLGDSALYLCASSLGGTQAYEQYFGPGTRLTVT.